This TCR beta chain was documented in a study of blood T cell repertoires in COVID-19. About the study: Samples of COVID-19 (acute and convalescent) were obtained from the United States, Italy and Spain.

Data came from immunoSEQ multiplex PCR; TCRdb stores just in-frame clones and leaves some out. This table holds about 360,000 clones, about 89% found once. Germline-derived CDR1 and CDR2 are SGHRS and YFSETQ. The CDR3 runs 17 residues. J was trimmed by 0 bases and V by 0 bases; bases with no gene match: 6. The sequenced sample consisted of PBMCs or T cells enriched from blood (not recorded which). This clonotype was sampled from a man under 40 who had recovered from COVID-19. The V and J genes are TRBV5-1 and TRBJ2-3; 8 nucleotides agree with TRBD2. CDR3 nucleotides: TGCGCCAGCAGCTTGGCAGGGCGGGGGGCAAGCACAGATACGCAGTATTTT. Its protein is CASSLAGRGASTDTQYF.